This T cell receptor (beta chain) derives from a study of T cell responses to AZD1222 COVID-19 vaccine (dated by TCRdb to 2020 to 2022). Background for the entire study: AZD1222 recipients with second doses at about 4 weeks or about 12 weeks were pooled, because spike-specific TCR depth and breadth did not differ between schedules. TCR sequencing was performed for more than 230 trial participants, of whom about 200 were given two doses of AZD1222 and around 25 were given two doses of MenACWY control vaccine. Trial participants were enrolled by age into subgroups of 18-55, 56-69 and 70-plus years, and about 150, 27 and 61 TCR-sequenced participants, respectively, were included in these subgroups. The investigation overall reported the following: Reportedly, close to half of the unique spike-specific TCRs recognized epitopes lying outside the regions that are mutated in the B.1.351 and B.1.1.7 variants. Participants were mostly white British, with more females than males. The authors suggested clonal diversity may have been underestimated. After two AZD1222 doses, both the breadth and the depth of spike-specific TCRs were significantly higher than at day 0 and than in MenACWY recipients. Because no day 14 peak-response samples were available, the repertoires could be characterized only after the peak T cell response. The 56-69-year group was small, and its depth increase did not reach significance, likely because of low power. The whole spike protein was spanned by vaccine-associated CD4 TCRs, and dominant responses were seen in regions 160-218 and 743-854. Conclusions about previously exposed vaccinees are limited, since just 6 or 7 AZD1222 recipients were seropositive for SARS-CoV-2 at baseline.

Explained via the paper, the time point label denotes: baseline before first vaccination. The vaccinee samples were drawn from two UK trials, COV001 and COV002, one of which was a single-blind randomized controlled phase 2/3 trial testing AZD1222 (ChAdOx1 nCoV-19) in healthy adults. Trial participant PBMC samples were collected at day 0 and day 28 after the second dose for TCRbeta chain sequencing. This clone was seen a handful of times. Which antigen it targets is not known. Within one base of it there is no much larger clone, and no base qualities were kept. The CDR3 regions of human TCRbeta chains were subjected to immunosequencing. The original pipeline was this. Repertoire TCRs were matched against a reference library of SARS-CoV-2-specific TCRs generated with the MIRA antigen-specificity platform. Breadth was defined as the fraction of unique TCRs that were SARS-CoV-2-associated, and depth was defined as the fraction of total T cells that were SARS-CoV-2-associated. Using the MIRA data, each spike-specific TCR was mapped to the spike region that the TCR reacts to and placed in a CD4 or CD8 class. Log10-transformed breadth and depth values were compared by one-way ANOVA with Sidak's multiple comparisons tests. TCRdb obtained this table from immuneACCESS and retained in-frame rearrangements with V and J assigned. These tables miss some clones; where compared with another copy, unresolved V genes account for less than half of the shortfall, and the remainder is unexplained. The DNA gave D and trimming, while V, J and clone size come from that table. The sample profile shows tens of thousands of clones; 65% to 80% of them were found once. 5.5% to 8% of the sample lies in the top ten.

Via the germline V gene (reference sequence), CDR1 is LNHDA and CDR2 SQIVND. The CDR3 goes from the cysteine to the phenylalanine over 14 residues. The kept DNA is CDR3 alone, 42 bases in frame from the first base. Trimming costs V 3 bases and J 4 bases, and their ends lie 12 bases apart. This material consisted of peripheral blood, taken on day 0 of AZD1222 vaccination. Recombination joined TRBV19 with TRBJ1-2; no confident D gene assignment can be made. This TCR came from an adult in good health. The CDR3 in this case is CASSIGERGYGYTF. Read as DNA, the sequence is TGTGCCAGTAGTATTGGGGAGCGGGGCTATGGCTACACCTTC.